One and the same sample provided the 17 T cell receptor beta chains below, sequenced in a study of cytotoxic CD8 clonotypes in ibrutinib-treated CLL. Sequenced by immunoSEQ multiplex PCR; TCRdb stores in-frame clones only, minus some. The data contain over 150,000 clones, around 84% of them singletons. The sequenced sample was PBMCs, obtained after 12 months of ibrutinib treatment. All receptors derive from a human donor with chronic lymphocytic leukemia.

The chain recombines TRBV4-2 with TRBJ2-7, with 8 bases matching TRBD2. The J segment lost 0 bases and the V segment lost 0 bases, leaving 13 bases of the junction unmatched. The CDR3 loop spans 19 amino acids. Germline V gene sequence: CDR1 LGHNA, CDR2 YNFKEQ. The DNA of the CDR3 is TGTGCCAGCAGCCAAGACCCCCGGAGGGCTAGCGGGCGCTCCTACGAGCAGTACTTC. Translation gives CASSQDPRRASGRSYEQYF.

The chain employs TRBV5-4 and TRBJ2-1; 9 bases map to TRBD1. The germline CDR1 and CDR2 sequences are SGHNT and YYREEE (reference sequence). The CDR3 covers 14 residues. Trimming took 3 bases from V and 7 from J; bases not matched to a gene: 5. CDR3 protein: CASSWPGQGNEQFF. CDR3 in DNA: TGTGCCAGCAGCTGGCCGGGACAGGGTAATGAGCAGTTCTTC.

The V and J genes are TRBV15 and TRBJ1-4, with D possibly matching TRBD1 (5 bases). Germline V gives CDR1 LNHNV, CDR2 YYDKDF (reference sequence). The CDR3 has 15 residues. Trimming took off 0 bases at V and 7 bases at J, with 12 bases between the two ends. This CDR3 is CATSRDLWGSEKLFF. The DNA for the CDR3 is TGTGCCACCAGCAGAGATCTGTGGGGGAGTGAAAAACTGTTTTTT. The full variable domain, rest sourced from reference TRBV15 and TRBJ1-4, is DAMVIQNPRYQVTQFGKPVTLSCSQTLNHNVMYWYQQKSSQAPKLLFHYYDKDFNNEADTPDNFQSRRPNTSFCFLDIRSPGLGDTAMYLCATSRDLWGSEKLFFGSGTQLSVL.

The rearrangement links TRBV11-2 to TRBJ2-1; tentatively, D is TRBD1 (6 bases). The germline CDR1 and CDR2 sequences are SGHAT and FQNNGV. This CDR3 is built from 13 residues. V gave up 3 bases and J gave up 10 bases, with 13 bases separating them. The CDR3 here is CASSLVTGSEQFF. CDR3 DNA sequence: TGTGCCAGCAGCTTGGTAACAGGGAGCGAGCAGTTCTTC. Full variable domain (outside the CDR3, taken from reference TRBV11-2 and TRBJ2-1): EAGVAQSPRYKIIEKRQSVAFWCNPISGHATLYWYQQILGQGPKLLIQFQNNGVVDDSQLPKDRFSAERLKGVDSTLKIQPAKLEDSAVYLCASSLVTGSEQFFGPGTRLTVL.

The chain couples TRBV5-6 to TRBJ2-3; 7 bases are a match to TRBD2. The germline gives CDR1 SGHDT, CDR2 YYEEEE. The CDR3 loop spans 14 amino acids. J gave up 2 bases and V 4 bases, and 4 bases lay outside the gene matches. CDR3 in DNA: TGTGCCAGCAGCCCGCTAGCGGCCACAGATACGCAGTATTTT. As protein: CASSPLAATDTQYF.

About this clone: A much larger clone lies a single base off, so this may be a read error. This chain connects TRBV5-2 to TRBJ2-5; the D call TRBD2 from the table was never checked on the DNA. TRBV5-2 is a documented pseudogene. There are 15 residues in the CDR3. The DNA of the CDR3 is TGTGCCAGCAGCCAGTCTAGCGGGAGTAGCGAGACCCAGTACTTC. It translates to CASSQSSGSSETQYF.

CDR3 in amino acids: CASSLSGTKLDTQYF. The CDR3 DNA sequence: TGTGCCAGCAGCTTATCGGGGACTAAGCTAGATACGCAGTATTTT. This chain uses TRBV7-9 with TRBJ2-3; 7 nucleotides align to TRBD2. The CDR3 is made up of 15 amino acids. V lost 2 bases, J lost 5 bases, and 7 bases stayed unmatched. Germline assignment: CDR1 SEHNR and CDR2 FQNEAQ (reference sequence).

The chain carries TRBV6-5 and TRBJ1-6; D not certain. Germline CDR1 MNHEY, CDR2 SVGAGI. The V end lost 6 bases, the J end lost 14 bases, and 8 bases lay between the germline ends. There are 10 residues in the CDR3. Written as DNA, the CDR3 is TGTGCCAGCAGCCACATGTCCCTCCACTTT. Encoded protein: CASSHMSLHF.

This clone came up a few times. V usage is TRBV5-4 and J usage is TRBJ2-7; 8 bases are shared with TRBD1. CDR3 size: 15 residues. V lost 0 bases and J lost 3; bases outside the gene matches: 5. Germline V CDR1 and CDR2: SGHNT, YYREEE (reference sequence). The CDR3 DNA reads as TGTGCCAGCAGCTTGGTGGGACAGGTCCTCTACGAGCAGTACTTC. The encoded protein is CASSLVGQVLYEQYF.

The chain joins TRBV7-9 to TRBJ1-1; 9 bases are a match to TRBD1. The CDR3 has 15 residues. Unmatched junction bases numbered 9, after V lost 6 bases and J lost 4 bases. The germline CDR1 and CDR2 sequences are SEHNR and FQNEAQ (reference sequence). The CDR3 is CASSRGQGLGTEAFF. CDR3 DNA: TGTGCCAGCAGTCGTGGACAGGGGTTGGGCACTGAAGCTTTCTTT.

The rearrangement joins TRBV28 to TRBJ1-4; the D gene is possibly TRBD1 (6 bases). V lost 7 bases to trimming and J lost 3 bases, with 12 bases between them. Germline CDR1 reads MDHEN; CDR2 reads SYDVKM. The CDR3 has 14 amino acids. The CDR3 sequence: CASKQGTANEKLFF. CDR3 bases: TGTGCCAGCAAACAGGGAACCGCTAATGAAAAACTGTTTTTT.

The V and J genes are TRBV19 and TRBJ1-5; no clear D. This CDR3 has 13 residues. Germline V gives CDR1 LNHDA, CDR2 SQIVND (reference sequence). V was trimmed by 2 bases and J by 6 bases, leaving 8 bases between them. The CDR3 here is CASSIRPLQPQHF. CDR3 bases: TGTGCCAGTAGTATAAGGCCCCTTCAGCCCCAGCATTTT.

This chain connects TRBV5-1 to TRBJ2-1; D is possibly TRBD1 (6 bases). The germline V gene encodes CDR1 SGHRS and CDR2 YFSETQ. The CDR3 loop spans 16 amino acids. Trimming pared 4 bases from V and 0 bases from J, leaving 14 bases between. CDR3 DNA sequence: TGCGCCAGCAGCGGCCGGGACACCCGCTCCTACAATGAGCAGTTCTTC. Residues: CASSGRDTRSYNEQFF.

This clone was seen only a few times. The rearrangement uses TRBV2 and TRBJ1-1; a possible D gene is TRBD1 (6 bases). Between the trimmed V and J ends, which lost 4 bases and 3 bases, there was a span of 15 bases. Germline CDR1 SNHLY, CDR2 FYNNEI. This CDR3 spans 15 amino acids. The CDR3 nucleotides are TGTGCCAGCAGTGCGGCACAGGGTTGGGACACTGAAGCTTTCTTT. Translating gives CASSAAQGWDTEAFF. Full variable domain (missing parts from reference TRBV2 and TRBJ1-1): EPEVTQTPSHQVTQMGQEVILRCVPISNHLYFYWYRQILGQKVEFLVSFYNNEISEKSEIFDDQFSVERPDGSNFTLKIRSTKLEDSAMYFCASSAAQGWDTEAFFGQGTRLTVV.

The chain combines TRBV7-3 with TRBJ2-6; D is possibly TRBD2 (6 bases). The germline V gene has CDR1 SGHTA and CDR2 FQGTGA. The V gene lost 3 bases and the J gene lost 0 bases, with 6 bases spanning the gap. This CDR3 contains 15 residues. CDR3 DNA sequence: TGTGCCAGCAGCTTCGGGGGCTCTGGGGCCAACGTCCTGACTTTC. This encodes CASSFGGSGANVLTF.

This clone was recorded a few times. For the CDR3, the DNA is TGTGCCAGCAGCTTTCCACTACGGGCCAACCAGCGGGTGACCTTC. This sequence encodes CASSFPLRANQRVTF. J is TRBJ1-2 and V is TRBV7-9; D unclear. V gave up 3 bases and J gave up 14 bases, with 25 bases separating them. The V gene's germline CDR1 is SEHNR and CDR2 FQNEAQ (reference sequence). The CDR3 consists of 15 residues.

The chain uses TRBV6-5 and TRBJ1-2, with 9 nucleotides matching TRBD1. V lost 2 bases to trimming and J lost 7 bases; unmatched junction nucleotides: 8. The CDR3 is 15 residues long. Germline V CDR1 and CDR2: MNHEY, SVGAGI. CDR3 loop: CASSYPTGGERGYTF. The CDR3 DNA sequence: TGTGCCAGCAGTTACCCGACAGGGGGGGAACGTGGCTACACCTTC.